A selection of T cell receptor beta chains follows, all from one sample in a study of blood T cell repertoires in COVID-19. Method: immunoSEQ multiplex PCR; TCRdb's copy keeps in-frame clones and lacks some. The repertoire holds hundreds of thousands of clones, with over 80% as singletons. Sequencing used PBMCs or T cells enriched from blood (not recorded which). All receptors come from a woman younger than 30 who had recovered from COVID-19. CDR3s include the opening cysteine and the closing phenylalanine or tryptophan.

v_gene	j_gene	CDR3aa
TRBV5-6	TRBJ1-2	CASSAGQGAFGYTF
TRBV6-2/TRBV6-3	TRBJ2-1	CASSAGRLSEQFF
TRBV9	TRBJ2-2	CASRAQNTGELFF
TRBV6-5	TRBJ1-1	CASSEGQGSAEAFF
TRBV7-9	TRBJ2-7	CASSLESYEQYF
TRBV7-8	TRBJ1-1	CASSQKDRGGTEAFF
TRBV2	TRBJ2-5	CASSTNRGGGTQYF
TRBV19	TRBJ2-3	CASSIAKPSDTQYF
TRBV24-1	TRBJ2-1	CATSDLRQGAGVEQFF
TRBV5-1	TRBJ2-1	CASKLAGEYNEQFF
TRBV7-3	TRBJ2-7	CASSLNSHGEQYF
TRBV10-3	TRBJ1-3	CAISVTGGFSDTIYF
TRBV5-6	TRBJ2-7	CASSLDPGKNYEQYF
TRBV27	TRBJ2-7	CASSLSIGRTYEQYF